This T cell receptor (beta chain) was profiled in a study of cytomegalovirus exposure and HLA in healthy donors. At the level of the study: Early release data held some 79 million unique TCRs from HLA-typed donors. Study-level results: Links to common viral pathogens appeared, in a later analysis, for several of the most significant clusters. There were around 160 TCR beta chains listed as cytomegalovirus-associated. One cluster of highly shared sequence variants probably arose as a sequencing artifact.

Only a few counts were recorded for this clone. The antigen remains unidentified. Germline loops: CDR1 SGDLS, CDR2 YYNGEE. Trimming took 4 bases from V and 3 from J; bases not matched to a gene: 9. The CDR3 runs 17 residues. The PCR had 60 Vbeta and 13 Jbeta primers. Generated by immunoSEQ multiplex PCR, the TCRdb table keeps only in-frame clones and is missing some. The table lists about 110,000 clones, around 80% of them singletons, with more than 3% in the top ten. The genes are TRBV9 and TRBJ2-4; 11 nucleotides match TRBD1. The sample consisted of PBMCs. This clonotype was sampled from a middle-aged woman in good health and CMV-seronegative. The CDR3 sequence is CASSPSGDRGYKNIQYF. CDR3 sequence (DNA): TGTGCCAGCAGCCCTTCGGGGGACAGGGGGTACAAAAACATTCAGTACTTC.